The 32 T cell receptor beta chains below all came from one sample that was sequenced in a study of control samples from healthy donors and cancer patients (dated by TCRdb to about 2020). Library preparation used the immunoSEQ multiplex PCR assay. TCRdb's version of the immuneACCESS table is confined to in-frame rearrangements and falls short of the full clone set. An unresolved V gene accounts for under half of the shortfall where checked; the remainder is of unknown origin. For this sample the table gives over 85,000 clones, of which 90% to 95% were detected only once. The ten largest clonotypes hold about 1.5% of the sample. Sample: blood. The receptors here all came from a woman aged 30 to 39 in good health.

The chain combines TRBV6-5 with TRBJ1-4; D is unclear. This CDR3 spans 15 amino acids. Germline lookup yields CDR1 MNHEY and CDR2 SVGAGI. Trimming took off 0 bases at V and 8 bases at J, with 13 bases between the two ends. In nucleotides, the CDR3 is TGTGCCAGCAGTTACTCGATTCTTAGGAGGGAAAAACTGTTTTTT. Amino acid sequence: CASSYSILRREKLFF.

The chain carries TRBV7-9 and TRBJ2-2, with D uncertain. CDR3 length equals 18 residues. Germline V gene data show CDR1 as SEHNR and CDR2 as FQNEAQ (reference sequence). Trimming removed 5 bases from V and 4 bases from J, with 23 bases in between. CDR3 residues: CASSRLFDTSNITGELFF. In DNA, the CDR3 is TGTGCCAGCAGCCGCCTTTTTGACACCTCTAACATCACCGGGGAGCTGTTTTTT.

This sequence joins TRBV7-2 and TRBJ1-2; unclear D gene. Germline V gene lookup returns CDR1 SGHTA and CDR2 FQGNSA. This CDR3 is built from 13 residues. Trimming left V 1 base short and J 3 bases short, with 6 bases between. CDR3 sequence reads: CASSLGPDYGYTF. The CDR3 DNA sequence: TGTGCCAGCAGCTTAGGGCCAGACTATGGCTACACCTTC.

This rearrangement joins TRBV7-9 to TRBJ1-4, with D maybe TRBD1 (6 bases). CDR1 and CDR2 from the germline V gene are SEHNR and FQNEAQ (reference sequence). V shed 1 base and J shed 8 bases, with 14 bases lying between them. The CDR3 runs 15 residues. The CDR3 region is CASSLDGGFLEKLFF. In DNA form, the CDR3 reads TGTGCCAGCAGCTTAGACGGGGGCTTTTTAGAAAAACTGTTTTTT.

V gene TRBV27 combines with J gene TRBJ2-7; no definite D call. Germline-derived CDR1 and CDR2 are MNHEY and SMNVEV (reference sequence). The CDR3 has 15 residues. Trimming removed 2 bases at V and 7 bases at J, with 18 bases between. In DNA form, the CDR3 reads TGTGCCAGCAGTTTAGTTCGCGGCCTTACGACTGAGCAGTACTTC. Translated, it gives CASSLVRGLTTEQYF.

The table lists this clone with a few counts. This chain joins TRBV29-1 and TRBJ2-1; D perhaps matches TRBD1 (6 bases). Germline V CDR1 and CDR2: SQVTM, ANQGSEA. Between the trimmed V and J ends, which lost 2 bases and 9 bases, there was a span of 11 bases. The CDR3 runs 12 residues. The CDR3 loop reads CSVERQDIEQFF. CDR3 bases: TGCAGCGTTGAACGACAGGACATTGAGCAGTTCTTC.

The chain uses TRBV30 and TRBJ1-2, with D possibly being TRBD1 (6 bases). Trimming shortened V by 0 bases and J by 8 bases, and 16 bases separated the two germline ends. The germline gives CDR1 GTSNPN, CDR2 SVGIG (reference sequence). The CDR3 has 14 amino acids. Here the CDR3 reads CAWSVVGGGHGYTF. CDR3 bases: TGTGCCTGGAGTGTAGTGGGTGGGGGCCACGGCTACACCTTC. Combining the CDR3 with reference TRBV30 and TRBJ1-2 gives the whole variable domain SQTIHQWPATLVQPVGSPLSLECTVEGTSNPNLYWYRQAAGRGLQLLFYSVGIGQISSEVPQNLSASRPQDRQFILSSKKLLLSDSGFYLCAWSVVGGGHGYTFGSGTRLTVV.

V usage is TRBV28 and J usage is TRBJ1-6, with 8 bases fitting TRBD1. Germline trimming cut 5 bases from V and 6 bases from J; bases unmatched to any gene: 6. The germline V gene has CDR1 MDHEN and CDR2 SYDVKM. The CDR3 is 15 amino acids. CDR3 nucleotide sequence: TGTGCCAGCAGTGCGGACAGGGCCACTAATTCACCCCTCCACTTT. Its protein product is CASSADRATNSPLHF. The entire variable domain, with the rest obtained from reference TRBV28 and TRBJ1-6, is as follows: DVKVTQSSRYLVKRTGEKVFLECVQDMDHENMFWYRQDPGLGLRLIYFSYDVKMKEKGDIPEGYSVSREKKERFSLILESASTNQTSMYLCASSADRATNSPLHFGNGTRLTVT.

The genes are TRBV5-1 and TRBJ2-5, with 7 bases aligning to TRBD1. CDR1 and CDR2 (germline): SGHRS, YFSETQ. This CDR3 region has 16 residues. V trimming: 0 bases; J trimming: 5 bases; junction bases outside the gene matches: 10. For the CDR3, the DNA is TGCGCCAGCAGCTTGGGAGGGGGCGTTGGGCTTGAGACCCAGTACTTC. It translates to CASSLGGGVGLETQYF.

The chain combines TRBV14 with TRBJ1-1; D not certain. Per germline, CDR1 SGHDN and CDR2 FVKESK. CDR3 size: 13 residues. The V gene lost 0 bases and the J gene lost 6 bases, with 8 bases spanning the gap. CDR3 residues: CASSQEGRPEAFF. The CDR3 DNA is TGTGCCAGCAGCCAAGAAGGGCGGCCTGAAGCTTTCTTT. The variable domain in full, with the rest retrieved from reference TRBV14 and TRBJ1-1, is EAGVTQFPSHSVIEKGQTVTLRCDPISGHDNLYWYRRVMGKEIKFLLHFVKESKQDESGMPNNRFLAERTGGTYSTLKVQPAELEDSGVYFCASSQEGRPEAFFGQGTRLTVV.

This clone has a single count. This chain joins TRBV9 and TRBJ1-2; no reliable D call. The CDR3 runs to 14 residues. Germline CDR1 and CDR2: SGDLS and YYNGEE. Trimming left V 0 bases short and J 6 bases short, with 12 bases between. CDR3 sequence: CASSVGRGVDGYTF. CDR3 DNA sequence: TGTGCCAGCAGCGTAGGTCGGGGAGTTGATGGCTACACCTTC.

This chain links TRBV28 with TRBJ2-7, with 9 bases lining up with TRBD1. The ends lost 5 bases at V and 0 bases at J; junction bases unmatched: 8. This CDR3 spans 16 amino acids. Germline values: CDR1 MDHEN, CDR2 SYDVKM. The CDR3 is CASSPRDRASSYEQYF. The DNA of the CDR3 is TGTGCCAGCAGTCCCCGGGACAGGGCTAGCTCCTACGAGCAGTACTTC.

The CDR3 sequence is CSSEENYGYTF. CDR3 DNA sequence: TGCAGCTCGGAGGAAAACTATGGCTACACCTTC. The V and J genes are TRBV29-1 and TRBJ1-2, with unresolved D. This CDR3 is 11 amino acids long. Germline lookup yields CDR1 SQVTM and CDR2 ANQGSEA. With 8 bases removed from V and 2 bases from J, the gap between germline ends came to 9 bases. The entire variable domain, with the rest obtained from reference TRBV29-1 and TRBJ1-2, is as follows: SAVISQKPSRDICQRGTSLTIQCQVDSQVTMMFWYRQQPGQSLTLIATANQGSEATYESGFVIDKFPISRPNLTFSTLTVSNMSPEDSSIYLCSSEENYGYTFGSGTRLTVV.

V usage is TRBV15 and J usage is TRBJ2-1; the match to TRBD2 covers 8 bases. The CDR3 contains 15 residues. Germline V gene sequence: CDR1 LNHNV, CDR2 YYDKDF (reference sequence). With V trimmed by 4 bases and J by 7 bases, 9 bases remained unmatched. CDR3 nucleotide sequence: TGTGCCACCAGCAAGAGGGGGGGACTAGGAAATGAGCAGTTCTTC. Residues: CATSKRGGLGNEQFF.

A remark on this clone: A junction boundary mismatches the germline segment, possibly from a read error. V and J are TRBV29-1 and TRBJ1-2; 7 bases match TRBD1. The length of the CDR3 is 14 residues. Germline assignment: CDR1 SQVTM and CDR2 ANQGSEA. CDR3 nucleotides: TGCAGCGTTCCTTTTTCAGACAGGGCCTATGACTACACCTTC. Its translation: CSVPFSDRAYDYTF.

The chain uses TRBV3-1 (or the pseudogene TRBV3-2) and TRBJ1-3; 7 nucleotides align to TRBD1. The CDR3 has 16 amino acids. Germline values: CDR1 LGHDT, CDR2 YNNKEL (reference sequence). J was trimmed by 5 bases and V by 1 base; bases with no gene match: 8. CDR3 sequence (DNA): TGTGCCAGCAGCCAAGCCAACAGGGGAAGAAGAAACACCATATATTTT. Translating it yields CASSQANRGRRNTIYF.

The rearrangement uses TRBV2 and TRBJ1-6; TRBD1 agrees at 7 bases. CDR1 and CDR2 from the germline V gene are SNHLY and FYNNEI. Trimming removed 6 bases from V and 4 bases from J; junction bases left unmatched: 6. This CDR3 spans 15 amino acids. CDR3 residues: CASSELTGYNSPLHF. The CDR3 bases are TGTGCCAGCAGCGAACTGACAGGGTATAATTCACCCCTCCACTTT.

The chain carries TRBV2 and TRBJ1-1; D remains ambiguous. This CDR3 region has 14 residues. The germline V gene has CDR1 SNHLY and CDR2 FYNNEI. Deletions cut 4 bases from V and 0 bases from J, with 9 bases between. The chain's CDR3 is CASSVGRMNTEAFF. CDR3 bases: TGTGCCAGCAGTGTGGGCAGGATGAACACTGAAGCTTTCTTT.

The chain recombines TRBV5-4 with TRBJ2-5, with unresolved D. Germline lookup yields CDR1 SGHNT and CDR2 YYREEE (reference sequence). Trimming removed 4 bases from V and 5 bases from J, with 24 bases in between. This CDR3 region has 17 residues. The CDR3 is CASSPRRTTPILETQYF. CDR3 sequence (DNA): TGTGCCAGCAGCCCCCGACGCACAACGCCGATCCTGGAGACCCAGTACTTC.

The CDR3 reads CASSLYFGLANTEAFF. CDR3 sequence (DNA): TGTGCCAGCAGCTTATATTTTGGCCTAGCGAACACTGAAGCTTTCTTT. The rearrangement joins TRBV11-2 to TRBJ1-1; D remains unclear. The CDR3 has 16 residues. V was cut by 2 bases and J by 1 base, with 14 bases left in between. The germline gives CDR1 SGHAT, CDR2 FQNNGV.

V is TRBV11-2 and J is TRBJ1-1; 9 bases fit TRBD1. Trimming cost V 3 bases and J 2 bases; bases outside gene matches: 4. The CDR3 loop spans 15 amino acids. Looked up from germline, CDR1 is SGHAT and CDR2 is FQNNGV. CDR3 loop: CASSFQQGANTEAFF. The DNA for the CDR3 is TGTGCCAGCAGCTTCCAACAGGGGGCTAACACTGAAGCTTTCTTT.

DNA of the CDR3: TGTGCCAGCAGTTTCGGCAGTAACTATGGCTACACCTTC. The encoded protein is CASSFGSNYGYTF. The rearrangement uses TRBV28 and TRBJ1-2; D gene uncertain. The germline gives CDR1 MDHEN, CDR2 SYDVKM. V dropped 3 bases and J dropped 1 base, with 6 bases sitting between them. The CDR3 loop spans 13 amino acids.

This chain uses TRBV12-3 or TRBV12-4 with TRBJ2-7; D tentatively reads TRBD1 or TRBD2 (5 bases each). V shed 2 bases and J shed 5 bases, with 10 bases lying between them. The CDR3 is 13 residues long. DNA of the CDR3: TGTGCCAGCAGTTTATGGGGGACGGACGAGCAGTACTTC. Translated: CASSLWGTDEQYF.

This clone has a single count. The chain couples TRBV18 to TRBJ2-5; D tentatively reads TRBD1 or TRBD2 (5 bases each). Trimming shortened V by 3 bases and J by 1 base, and 12 bases separated the two germline ends. The CDR3 totals 15 residues. Germline V CDR1 and CDR2: KGHSH, LQKENI. The chain's CDR3 is CASSPRSGTQETQYF. The DNA of the CDR3 is TGTGCCAGCTCACCGCGATCCGGGACCCAAGAGACCCAGTACTTC.

The V and J genes are TRBV19 and TRBJ1-5; 10 nucleotides line up with TRBD1. V was clipped by 3 bases and J by 7 bases; unmatched bases: 21. The CDR3 extends over 20 amino acids. Germline values: CDR1 LNHDA, CDR2 SQIVND (reference sequence). CDR3 amino acids: CASSIQVLGQGNFLIQPQHF. As DNA, the CDR3 is TGTGCCAGTAGTATTCAGGTACTGGGACAGGGGAACTTTCTAATCCAGCCCCAGCATTTT. The full variable domain, with the rest looked up from reference TRBV19 and TRBJ1-5, is DGGITQSPKYLFRKEGQNVTLSCEQNLNHDAMYWYRQDPGQGLRLIYYSQIVNDFQKGDIAEGYSVSREKKESFPLTVTSAQKNPTAFYLCASSIQVLGQGNFLIQPQHFGDGTRLSIL.

The chain joins TRBV11-2 to TRBJ1-2; the match to TRBD1 covers 7 bases. J lost 4 bases, V lost 6 bases, and 14 bases had no gene match. From germline, CDR1 is SGHAT and CDR2 FQNNGV. This CDR3 is 16 amino acids long. CDR3: CASSPGQAMLGYGYTF. CDR3 DNA sequence: TGTGCCAGCAGTCCAGGACAGGCTATGCTTGGCTATGGCTACACCTTC. Full variable domain (outside the CDR3, taken from reference TRBV11-2 and TRBJ1-2): EAGVAQSPRYKIIEKRQSVAFWCNPISGHATLYWYQQILGQGPKLLIQFQNNGVVDDSQLPKDRFSAERLKGVDSTLKIQPAKLEDSAVYLCASSPGQAMLGYGYTFGSGTRLTVV.

The genes are TRBV28 and TRBJ2-1; 10 nucleotides agree with TRBD1. Germline V lookup: CDR1 MDHEN, CDR2 SYDVKM. V dropped 2 bases and J dropped 10; count of bases not matched to a gene: 8. This CDR3 has 15 amino acids. The CDR3 loop is CASSLMGQGIQEQFF. Written as DNA, the CDR3 is TGTGCCAGCAGTTTAATGGGACAGGGGATTCAAGAGCAGTTCTTC.

The chain has TRBV19 and TRBJ2-2; maybe TRBD2 (5 bases). CDR3 length: 14 residues. The V end was cut by 3 bases, the J end by 5 bases, with 10 bases between. The germline V gene has CDR1 LNHDA and CDR2 SQIVND (reference sequence). For the CDR3, the DNA is TGTGCCAGTAGTATGAGAGGACTTACCGGGGAGCTGTTTTTT. This encodes CASSMRGLTGELFF.

The J gene is TRBJ1-5, the V gene TRBV4-1; D perhaps matches TRBD1 (5 bases). CDR1 and CDR2 (germline): MGHRA, YSYEKL. The CDR3 contains 17 residues. V was trimmed by 3 bases and J by 0 bases, leaving 15 bases between them. The CDR3 bases are TGCGCCAGCAGCCAGTCCGAGAGGAGGGGTAGCAATCAGCCCCAGCATTTT. It translates to CASSQSERRGSNQPQHF.

V is TRBV10-2 and J is TRBJ1-2; no clear D gene. Germline assignment: CDR1 WSHSY and CDR2 SAAADI. The CDR3 contains 15 residues. Trimming left V 0 bases short and J 9 bases short, with 17 bases between. CDR3 region: CASSESGQNSMRYTF. As DNA, the CDR3 is TGCGCCAGCAGTGAGTCGGGCCAGAACTCTATGCGCTACACCTTC.

The rearrangement joins TRBV5-1 to TRBJ2-7; 8 nucleotides match TRBD1. CDR1 and CDR2 (germline): SGHRS, YFSETQ. The length of the CDR3 is 16 residues. The J segment lost 3 bases and the V segment lost 0 bases, leaving 8 bases of the junction unmatched. The CDR3 sequence is CASSLEETGVVYEQYF. Written as DNA, the CDR3 is TGCGCCAGCAGCTTGGAGGAGACAGGGGTTGTCTACGAGCAGTACTTC. The entire variable domain, with the rest obtained from reference TRBV5-1 and TRBJ2-7, is as follows: KAGVTQTPRYLIKTRGQQVTLSCSPISGHRSVSWYQQTPGQGLQFLFEYFSETQRNKGNFPGRFSGRQFSNSRSEMNVSTLELGDSALYLCASSLEETGVVYEQYFGPGTRLTVT.

The rearrangement joins TRBV27 to TRBJ1-6; TRBD1 agrees at 8 bases. V lost 3 bases and J lost 8; bases outside the gene matches: 3. The length of the CDR3 is 14 residues. The germline CDR1 and CDR2 sequences are MNHEY and SMNVEV (reference sequence). CDR3 DNA sequence: TGTGCCAGCAGTTTCTCAGGGGGCTATTCACCCCTCCACTTT. It translates to CASSFSGGYSPLHF.